One and the same sample provided the 22 T cell receptor beta chains below, sequenced in a study of blood T cell repertoires in COVID-19. Sequencing used immunoSEQ multiplex PCR; TCRdb keeps in-frame clones, though not all of them. The sample yields about 130,000 clones, roughly four fifths seen once. The sequenced sample consisted of peripheral blood. All receptors derive from a man aged 30 to 45 with COVID-19, enrolled during active disease.

CDR3 sequence reads: CASSSTGTMNTEAFF. CDR3 nucleotides: TGCGCCAGCAGCTCGACCGGGACAATGAACACTGAAGCTTTCTTT. The chain has TRBV5-1 and TRBJ1-1; weak D call: TRBD1 (6 bases). V was cut by 3 bases and J by 0 bases, with 12 bases left in between. The CDR3 consists of 15 residues. Germline assignment: CDR1 SGHRS and CDR2 YFSETQ.

This chain joins TRBV7-2 and TRBJ1-6; D might be TRBD1 (5 bases). The CDR3 runs to 14 residues. Germline assignment: CDR1 SGHTA and CDR2 FQGNSA. Trimming removed 6 bases at V and 11 bases at J, with 17 bases between. CDR3 loop: CASSSLLTDAPLHF. The CDR3, as DNA: TGTGCCAGCAGTTCTCTACTGACAGATGCACCCCTCCACTTT.

This chain links TRBV2 with TRBJ1-1; 10 nucleotides align to TRBD1. Looked up from germline, CDR1 is SNHLY and CDR2 is FYNNEI. Trimming cost V 0 bases and J 7 bases; bases outside gene matches: 5. The CDR3 consists of 15 residues. CDR3 protein: CASSEARDRGNEAFF. The CDR3 bases are TGTGCCAGCAGTGAAGCGAGGGACAGGGGTAATGAAGCTTTCTTT.

This clone was recorded once. This chain connects TRBV24-1 to TRBJ2-3; D perhaps matches TRBD1 (5 bases). This CDR3 is 15 amino acids long. The germline gives CDR1 KGHDR, CDR2 SFDVKD. V lost 4 bases, J lost 6 bases, and 16 bases lay in between. The DNA for the CDR3 is TGTGCCACCAGTGACCCCTTATCAGGGATGGATACGCAGTATTTT. It specifies CATSDPLSGMDTQYF.

The chain combines TRBV5-1 with TRBJ1-1; possible D gene TRBD1, 5 bases. The CDR3 has 15 residues. From germline, CDR1 is SGHRS and CDR2 YFSETQ. V was cut by 7 bases and J by 0 bases, with 16 bases left in between. The DNA for the CDR3 is TGCGCCAGCGAGGCAGGGCTAGAAATGAACACTGAAGCTTTCTTT. This sequence encodes CASEAGLEMNTEAFF. The whole variable domain, filled in from reference TRBV5-1 and TRBJ1-1, reads KAGVTQTPRYLIKTRGQQVTLSCSPISGHRSVSWYQQTPGQGLQFLFEYFSETQRNKGNFPGRFSGRQFSNSRSEMNVSTLELGDSALYLCASEAGLEMNTEAFFGQGTRLTVV.

The rearrangement links TRBV6-1 to TRBJ1-5, with a possible D match to TRBD1 (6 bases). CDR3 size: 15 residues. V was pared by 1 base and J by 6 bases, with 13 bases between. Germline V lookup: CDR1 MNHNS, CDR2 SASEGT. CDR3 sequence (DNA): TGTGCCAGCAGTGAAGTAGGGGTAGGGGGTCAGCCCCAGCATTTT. Residues: CASSEVGVGGQPQHF.

The chain employs TRBV5-8 and TRBJ2-1, with 7 bases identical to TRBD1. Germline CDR1 reads SGHTS; CDR2 reads YDEGEE. V lost 4 bases, J lost 4 bases, and 5 bases stayed unmatched. This CDR3 region has 14 residues. Written as DNA, the CDR3 is TGTGCCAGCAGCGGGCGGACAGGTTACAATGAGCAGTTCTTC. It specifies CASSGRTGYNEQFF.

The genes are TRBV6-4 and TRBJ1-3; TRBD1 might be the D (5 bases). Trimming pared 6 bases from V and 3 bases from J, leaving 9 bases between. CDR3 length equals 13 residues. Looked up from germline, CDR1 is MRHNA and CDR2 is SNTAGT. This CDR3 reads CASSYGGGNTIYF. The CDR3 coding sequence is TGTGCCAGCAGCTACGGGGGTGGAAACACCATATATTTT.

This clone is a singleton in its sample. The V gene is TRBV7-2, the J gene TRBJ1-5; D is unresolved. Germline lookup yields CDR1 SGHTA and CDR2 FQGNSA. There are 15 residues in the CDR3. V was shortened by 4 bases and J by 6 bases, with 16 bases between the two germline ends. The CDR3 nucleotides read TGTGCCAGCAGCTCCCCCCATGAGGGCGGTCAGCCCCAGCATTTT. This encodes CASSSPHEGGQPQHF.

The chain recombines TRBV10-3 with TRBJ1-1; 8 nucleotides align to TRBD1. CDR1 ENHRY and CDR2 SYGVKD come from the germline V gene. V lost 5 bases, J lost 3 bases, and 5 bases stayed unmatched. The CDR3 has 14 amino acids. Here the CDR3 reads CAISQGAGDTEAFF. The CDR3 region has the DNA TGTGCCATCAGTCAGGGGGCGGGGGACACTGAAGCTTTCTTT.

V gene TRBV6-2 or TRBV6-3 combines with J gene TRBJ2-3; perhaps TRBD1 as D (8 bases). From germline, CDR1 is MNHEY and CDR2 SVGEGT. This CDR3 spans 16 amino acids. V lost 5 bases and J 1 base, leaving 16 bases between the germline ends. CDR3 protein: CASSPGQGGGTDTQYF. In nucleotides, the CDR3 is TGTGCCAGCAGTCCCGGACAGGGAGGGGGCACAGATACGCAGTATTTT.

The chain links TRBV11-2 to TRBJ2-6; no firm D call. V lost 1 base and J lost 1, with 5 bases in between. This CDR3 has 15 residues. CDR1 and CDR2 (germline): SGHAT, FQNNGV. DNA for the CDR3: TGTGCCAGCAGCTTAGGACATTCTGGGGCCAACGTCCTGACTTTC. It translates to CASSLGHSGANVLTF.

J is TRBJ2-1 and V is TRBV7-3, with a possible D match to TRBD2 (5 bases). The CDR3 length is 19 residues. CDR1 is SGHTA and CDR2 is FQGTGA in the germline V gene. V dropped 1 base and J dropped 0 bases, with 19 bases sitting between them. For the CDR3, the DNA is TGTGCCAGCAGCTTAAGTTCCCGACCCAGTGGGAGCTCCTACAATGAGCAGTTCTTC. It encodes CASSLSSRPSGSSYNEQFF.

This chain connects TRBV6-1 to TRBJ2-2, with D maybe TRBD2 (7 bases). The ends were cut back, 4 bases at V and 3 bases at J, with 18 bases in the middle. This CDR3 comprises 17 residues. Germline V CDR1 and CDR2: MNHNS, SASEGT. CDR3 residues: CASSGRGGRWDTGELFF. The CDR3 bases are TGTGCCAGCAGTGGAAGGGGGGGGAGATGGGACACCGGGGAGCTGTTTTTT.

The chain uses TRBV11-2 and TRBJ2-7; the match to TRBD2 covers 9 bases. J lost 3 bases, V lost 1 base, and 4 bases had no gene match. This CDR3 is built from 15 residues. Germline CDR1 and CDR2: SGHAT and FQNNGV. The CDR3 DNA sequence: TGTGCCAGCAGCTTAGTGGGTAGCGGGAGCTACGAGCAGTACTTC. Translating gives CASSLVGSGSYEQYF.

The chain links TRBV2 to TRBJ1-5; 11 bases map to TRBD1. Trimming at V came to 6 bases and at J to 2 bases, leaving 6 bases not matched to a gene. The CDR3 is made up of 16 amino acids. Per germline, CDR1 SNHLY and CDR2 FYNNEI. The CDR3 spells CASSGGTGGGNQPQHF. DNA of the CDR3: TGTGCCAGCAGCGGCGGGACAGGGGGTGGCAATCAGCCCCAGCATTTT.

The J gene is TRBJ2-7, the V gene TRBV30, with D possibly being TRBD2 (7 bases). Germline CDR1 is GTSNPN and CDR2 is SVGIG (reference sequence). The CDR3 sequence is 14 residues long. The V and J ends lost 1 base and 2 bases respectively, with 12 bases between them. CDR3 nucleotides: TGTGCCTGGAGTGGGGGGGGCTCCCCCTACGAGCAGTACTTC. Translation: CAWSGGGSPYEQYF.

V and J are TRBV12-5 and TRBJ1-1; 11 nucleotides line up with TRBD1. CDR3 length: 15 amino acids. Unmatched junction bases numbered 2, after V lost 1 base and J lost 4 bases. The germline gives CDR1 LGHNT, CDR2 FRNRAP. In DNA form, the CDR3 reads TGTGCTAGTGGTTTGGCCGGGACAGGGGGCACTGAAGCTTTCTTT. This encodes CASGLAGTGGTEAFF.

The chain couples TRBV3-1 (or the pseudogene TRBV3-2) to TRBJ1-3; D call uncertain. Between the trimmed V and J ends, which lost 4 bases and 1 base, there was a span of 8 bases. The germline CDR1 and CDR2 sequences are LGHDT and YNNKEL (reference sequence). The CDR3 has 14 amino acids. The CDR3 protein is CASSPRRSGNTIYF. The CDR3 DNA reads TGTGCCAGCAGCCCTCGGAGATCTGGAAACACCATATATTTT.

This clone occurred a few times. The chain is built from TRBV28 and TRBJ1-5; D gene unclear. CDR1 and CDR2 (germline): MDHEN, SYDVKM. The CDR3 spans 15 residues. V shed 3 bases and J shed 0 bases, with 9 bases lying between them. The CDR3 here is CASSFVQYSNQPQHF. The CDR3 DNA reads as TGTGCCAGCAGTTTTGTCCAGTATAGCAATCAGCCCCAGCATTTT.

For this clone: Mismatch with germline at one junction end may stem from a read error. The gene calls are TRBV6-6 and TRBJ1-5; 9 bases agree with TRBD1. Germline V gene data show CDR1 as MNHNY and CDR2 as SVGAGI (reference sequence). This CDR3 region has 16 residues. The CDR3 spells CASSHSGYTGGGPQHF. DNA for the CDR3: TGTGCCAGCAGTCACTCGGGGTACACAGGGGGCGGTCCCCAGCATTTT.

The chain combines TRBV12-3 or TRBV12-4 with TRBJ1-1; TRBD1 agrees at 8 bases. The ends lost 6 bases at V and 7 bases at J; junction bases unmatched: 4. The CDR3 totals 12 residues. DNA of the CDR3: TGTGCCAGCAGCCAGGGACAGGTTGAAGCTTTCTTT. It translates to CASSQGQVEAFF.